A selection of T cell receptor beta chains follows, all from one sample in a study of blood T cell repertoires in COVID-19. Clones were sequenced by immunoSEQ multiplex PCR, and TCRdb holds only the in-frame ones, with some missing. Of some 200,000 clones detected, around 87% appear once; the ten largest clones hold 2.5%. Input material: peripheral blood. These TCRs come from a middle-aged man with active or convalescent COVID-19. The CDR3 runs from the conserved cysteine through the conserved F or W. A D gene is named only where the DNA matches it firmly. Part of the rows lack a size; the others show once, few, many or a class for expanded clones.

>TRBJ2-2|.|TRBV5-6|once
CASSQLVIDITNTGELFF
TGTGCCAGCAGCCAACTAGTTATAGACATTACGAACACCGGGGAGCTGTTTTTT
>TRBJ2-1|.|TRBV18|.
CASSPPLVATMLFF
TGTGCCAGCTCACCACCTCTGGTGGCAACAATGCTTTTCTTC
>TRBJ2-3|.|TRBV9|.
CASSKQGGLADTQYF
TGTGCCAGCAGCAAGCAGGGTGGTCTCGCAGATACGCAGTATTTT
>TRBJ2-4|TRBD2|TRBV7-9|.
CASSTSGGAKNIQYF
TGTGCCAGCAGTACTAGCGGGGGAGCCAAAAACATTCAGTACTTC
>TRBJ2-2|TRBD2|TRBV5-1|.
CASSLAASGGARTGELFF
TGCGCCAGCAGCTTGGCGGCTAGCGGGGGGGCCCGGACCGGGGAGCTGTTTTTT
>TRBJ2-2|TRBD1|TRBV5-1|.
CASTSLPGTGNTGELFF
TGCGCCAGCACCTCCCTCCCGGGGACAGGGAACACCGGGGAGCTGTTTTTT
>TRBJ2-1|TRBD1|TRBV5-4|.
CASSGTGTGGYNEQFF
TGTGCCAGCAGCGGCACCGGGACAGGGGGGTACAATGAGCAGTTCTTC
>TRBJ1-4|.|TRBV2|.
CASSEELRGPTNEKLFF
TGTGCCAGCAGTGAAGAGCTGCGGGGGCCGACTAATGAAAAACTGTTTTTT
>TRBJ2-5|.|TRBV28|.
CASRDSTGSQETQYF
TGTGCCAGCAGGGACTCAACAGGGTCCCAAGAGACCCAGTACTTC
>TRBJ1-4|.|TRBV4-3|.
CASSQERLGGNEKLFF
TGCGCCAGCAGCCAAGAACGGCTCGGGGGTAATGAAAAACTGTTTTTT
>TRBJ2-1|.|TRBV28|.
CASSPGLDNEQFF
TGTGCCAGCAGCCCGGGACTCGACAATGAGCAGTTCTTC
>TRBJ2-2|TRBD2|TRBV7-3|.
CASSLGGLAELNTGELFF
TGTGCCAGCAGCTTAGGGGGACTAGCGGAGCTTAACACCGGGGAGCTGTTTTTT
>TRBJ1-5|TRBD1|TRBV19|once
CASSRQGNQPQHF
TGTGCCAGTAGTAGACAGGGAAATCAGCCCCAGCATTTT
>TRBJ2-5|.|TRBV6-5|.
CASSYNRGGETQYF
TGTGCCAGCAGTTACAACAGGGGAGGCGAGACCCAGTACTTC
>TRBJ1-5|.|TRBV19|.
CASSLQGAGNQPQHF
TGTGCCAGTAGCCTACAGGGTGCTGGCAATCAGCCCCAGCATTTT
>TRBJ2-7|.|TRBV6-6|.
CASSLGRGASYEQYF
TGTGCCAGCAGTCTAGGGAGGGGGGCATCCTACGAGCAGTACTTC
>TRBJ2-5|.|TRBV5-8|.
CASSLAVGGRETQYF
TGTGCCAGCAGCTTGGCGGTTGGGGGCAGGGAGACCCAGTACTTC
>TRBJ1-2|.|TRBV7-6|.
CASSLGGGEAYGYTF
TGTGCCAGCAGCTTAGGAGGAGGGGAGGCTTATGGCTACACCTTC
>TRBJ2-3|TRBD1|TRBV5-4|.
CASSLGGTGEKQYF
TGTGCCAGCAGCTTGGGGGGAACAGGGGAGAAGCAGTATTTT
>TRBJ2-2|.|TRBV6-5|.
CASSPTDTGELFF
TGTGCCAGCAGTCCAACGGACACCGGGGAGCTGTTTTTT
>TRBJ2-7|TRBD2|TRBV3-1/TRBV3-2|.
CASSQRKLAGGPYEQYF
TGTGCCAGCAGCCAACGGAAACTAGCGGGGGGGCCCTACGAGCAGTACTTC
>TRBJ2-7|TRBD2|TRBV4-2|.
CASSQGPAGGYEQYF
TGTGCCAGCAGCCAAGGACCAGCGGGGGGGTACGAGCAGTACTTC
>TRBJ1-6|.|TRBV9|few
CASSPRGGKGSPLHF
TGTGCCAGCAGCCCCCGGGGAGGGAAGGGTTCACCCCTCCACTTT
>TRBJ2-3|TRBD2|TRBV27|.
CATHPGLAGDTQYF
TGTGCCACCCACCCGGGGCTAGCGGGGGATACGCAGTATTTT
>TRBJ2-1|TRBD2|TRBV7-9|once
CASSLETSGGGSEQFF
TGTGCCAGCAGCTTAGAGACTAGCGGGGGTGGTAGTGAGCAGTTCTTC
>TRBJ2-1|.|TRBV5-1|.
CASSEAYNEQFF
TGCGCCAGCAGCGAGGCATACAATGAGCAGTTCTTC
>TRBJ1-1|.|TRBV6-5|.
CASSYTGTLNTEAFF
TGTGCCAGCAGTTACACAGGGACATTGAACACTGAAGCTTTCTTT
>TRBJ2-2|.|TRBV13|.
CASSRTDANTGELFF
TGTGCCAGCAGCCGGACTGACGCGAACACCGGGGAGCTGTTTTTT
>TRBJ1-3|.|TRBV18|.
CASSHLTGMDGTIYF
TGTGCCAGCTCGCACTTAACAGGGATGGACGGCACCATATATTTT
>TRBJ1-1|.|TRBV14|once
CASSLFSTDNTEAFF
TGTGCCAGCAGCCTTTTCTCTACCGATAACACTGAAGCTTTCTTT
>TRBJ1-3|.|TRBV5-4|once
CASSDRRQTSSGNTIYF
TGTGCCAGCAGCGATAGAAGACAGACGAGCTCTGGAAACACCATATATTTT
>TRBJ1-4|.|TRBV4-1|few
CASSKTVNEKLFF
TGCGCCAGCAGCAAGACAGTTAATGAAAAACTGTTTTTT
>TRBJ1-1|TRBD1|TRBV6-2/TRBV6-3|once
CASSYPRDRGRAFF
TGTGCCAGCAGTTACCCTCGGGACAGGGGGCGAGCTTTCTTT
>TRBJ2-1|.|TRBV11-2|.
CASSLSWATTSSYNEQFF
TGTGCCAGCAGCTTATCCTGGGCAACAACTTCCTCCTACAATGAGCAGTTCTTC
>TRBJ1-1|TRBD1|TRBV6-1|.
CASSEEWTGRMNTEAFF
TGTGCCAGCAGTGAAGAGTGGACAGGGCGTATGAACACTGAAGCTTTCTTT